A selection of T cell receptor beta chains follows, all from one sample in a study of CD8 T cells in Susac syndrome. TCRdb itself ran the immunoSEQ multiplex PCR reads through MiXCR, one entry per CDR3 protein. The top ten clones hold approximately 0.09% of a sample with roughly 180,000 distinct CDR3 sequences, approximately 93% of them seen once. Sequencing used CD4+ T cells from PBMCs. All receptors come from a human donor with multiple sclerosis. The CDR3 runs from the conserved cysteine through the conserved F or W. Each record gives: J gene, D gene, clone size, V gene, CDR3 protein, CDR3 DNA. D genes are given only for firm matches. The size entry is marked missing in some rows and otherwise reads once, few, many or a size class.

j_call: TRBJ2-3
d_call: -
clone_size: -
v_call: TRBV12-3/TRBV12-4
cdr3_aa: CASSSLPYVDTQYF
cdr3_nt: TGTGCCAGCAGCAGCTTACCCTACGTGGATACGCAGTATTTT

j_call: TRBJ2-4
d_call: -
clone_size: -
v_call: TRBV2
cdr3_aa: CASSQQALAKNIQYF
cdr3_nt: TGTGCCAGCAGCCAACAGGCCTTAGCCAAAAACATTCAGTACTTC

j_call: TRBJ1-2
d_call: -
clone_size: -
v_call: TRBV24-1
cdr3_aa: CATSDSPRDYGYTF
cdr3_nt: TGTGCCACCAGTGATTCCCCACGGGACTATGGCTACACCTTC

j_call: TRBJ1-1
d_call: TRBD1
clone_size: -
v_call: TRBV30
cdr3_aa: CAWSVTGGRTEAFF
cdr3_nt: TGTGCCTGGAGTGTGACAGGGGGCAGGACTGAAGCTTTCTTT

j_call: TRBJ1-6
d_call: -
clone_size: once
v_call: TRBV9
cdr3_aa: CASSAPRGGDAHYSPLHF
cdr3_nt: TGTGCCAGCAGCGCCCCGAGGGGGGGCGACGCCCATTATTCACCCCTCCACTTT

j_call: TRBJ1-2
d_call: TRBD1
clone_size: -
v_call: TRBV3-1
cdr3_aa: CASSLTHRGIGGYTF
cdr3_nt: TGTGCCAGCAGCTTAACCCACAGGGGTATTGGAGGCTACACCTTC

j_call: TRBJ2-5
d_call: TRBD1
clone_size: -
v_call: TRBV5-1
cdr3_aa: CASSLAPGTGGKTQYF
cdr3_nt: TGCGCCAGCAGCTTGGCCCCCGGGACAGGGGGGAAGACCCAGTACTTC

j_call: TRBJ2-5
d_call: TRBD1
clone_size: -
v_call: TRBV7-2
cdr3_aa: CASSKGQGKETQYF
cdr3_nt: TGTGCCAGCAGCAAAGGACAGGGGAAAGAGACCCAGTACTTC

j_call: TRBJ2-3
d_call: -
clone_size: -
v_call: TRBV29-1
cdr3_aa: CSGTRQADTQYF
cdr3_nt: TGCAGCGGTACCAGACAAGCAGATACGCAGTATTTT

j_call: TRBJ2-2
d_call: TRBD2
clone_size: -
v_call: TRBV5-4
cdr3_aa: CASSLGLAGSANTGELFF
cdr3_nt: TGTGCCAGCAGCTTGGGACTAGCGGGATCTGCGAACACCGGGGAGCTGTTTTTT

j_call: TRBJ2-7
d_call: -
clone_size: -
v_call: TRBV5-1
cdr3_aa: CASSPWGSLGEQYF
cdr3_nt: TGCGCCAGCTCCCCGTGGGGGAGCCTCGGCGAGCAGTACTTC

j_call: TRBJ2-2
d_call: -
clone_size: -
v_call: TRBV19
cdr3_aa: CASKTGPSTGELFF
cdr3_nt: TGTGCCAGTAAGACGGGACCAAGCACCGGGGAGCTGTTTTTT

j_call: TRBJ1-5
d_call: TRBD1
clone_size: -
v_call: TRBV12-3/TRBV12-4
cdr3_aa: CASSLRTGINQPQHF
cdr3_nt: TGTGCCAGCAGTCTGAGGACAGGGATTAATCAGCCCCAGCATTTT

j_call: TRBJ1-1
d_call: -
clone_size: -
v_call: TRBV20-1
cdr3_aa: CSARSGRDTEAFF
cdr3_nt: TGCAGTGCTAGGTCCGGCAGGGACACTGAAGCTTTCTTT

j_call: TRBJ1-6
d_call: TRBD1
clone_size: -
v_call: TRBV30
cdr3_aa: CACRTGSSYNSPLHF
cdr3_nt: TGTGCCTGCAGGACAGGGAGCTCCTATAATTCACCCCTCCACTTT

j_call: TRBJ2-2
d_call: -
clone_size: -
v_call: TRBV30
cdr3_aa: CAWSGYGGELFF
cdr3_nt: TGTGCCTGGAGTGGGTATGGCGGGGAGCTGTTTTTT

j_call: TRBJ2-3
d_call: -
clone_size: -
v_call: TRBV9
cdr3_aa: CASSVVDGPPGDTQYF
cdr3_nt: TGTGCCAGCAGCGTAGTTGACGGACCACCCGGAGATACGCAGTATTTT

j_call: TRBJ2-1
d_call: TRBD2
clone_size: -
v_call: TRBV2
cdr3_aa: CASSELGLAGGAAQFF
cdr3_nt: TGTGCCAGCAGTGAGTTGGGACTAGCGGGGGGAGCGGCCCAGTTCTTC

j_call: TRBJ1-5
d_call: -
clone_size: -
v_call: TRBV6-2/TRBV6-3
cdr3_aa: CASSQDLSNQPQHF
cdr3_nt: TGTGCCAGCAGCCAGGACCTAAGCAATCAGCCCCAGCATTTT

j_call: TRBJ2-1
d_call: TRBD2
clone_size: -
v_call: TRBV2
cdr3_aa: CASSYSRTSAYNEQFF
cdr3_nt: TGTGCCAGCAGCTACTCCCGGACTAGCGCTTACAATGAGCAGTTCTTC

j_call: TRBJ1-2
d_call: -
clone_size: -
v_call: TRBV6-1
cdr3_aa: CASSEGGQDYGYTF
cdr3_nt: TGTGCCAGCAGTGAAGGGGGGCAGGACTATGGCTACACCTTC